The present entry profiles one T cell receptor beta chain with its context. Its specificity is unknown. This sample was included in a study of T-cell memory formation after mild COVID-19. Points from the study as a whole: CM and EM subsets held most contracting CD4+ clones; EMRA held CD8+ ones. In pre-infection memory, a portion of responding clones appeared, which suggested that cross-reactive memory joined.

In TCRdb, the 5' RACE reads were re-called with MiXCR into one record per CDR3 protein. The data contain some 130,000 distinct CDR3 sequences, around 25% of them singletons. Germline V gene data show CDR1 as WSHSY and CDR2 as SAAADI. V lost 8 bases, J lost 5 bases, and 12 bases lay in between. This CDR3 has 12 amino acids. The clonotype was recovered from an adult woman who had mild COVID-19 (a few samples of this study predate the infection). Cell type and time point are not known. The chain links TRBV10-2 to TRBJ1-1; D is uncertain. Sequencing was carried out using PBMCs or a T cell subset sorted from them (not recorded which). The CDR3 nucleotides read TGCGCCAGCGGAGATACATTTACTGAAGCTTTCTTT. Its protein is CASGDTFTEAFF.